Listed below are T cell receptor beta chains from one sample, sequenced in a study of cytomegalovirus exposure and HLA in healthy donors. TCRdb's table, derived via immunoSEQ multiplex PCR, lists solely in-frame clones and lacks some. Of approximately 140,000 clones listed, about 74% are singletons. Sequenced: PBMCs. Receptors originate from an older woman in good health and CMV-seronegative. CDR3s include the opening cysteine and the closing phenylalanine or tryptophan. D genes are given only for firm matches. Expanded clones get a size class; other rows say once, few or many, or leave the size out.

clone_size,j_call,d_call,v_call,cdr3_aa,cdr3_nt
-,TRBJ2-3,TRBD2,TRBV10-2,CASSLGLAGGTDTQYF,TGCGCCAGCAGTCTGGGACTAGCGGGAGGTACAGATACGCAGTATTTT
-,TRBJ2-7,TRBD1,TRBV6-1,CASSPGGQAASGQYF,TGTGCCAGCAGTCCCGGGGGACAGGCCGCTTCGGGGCAGTACTTC
-,TRBJ2-1,-,TRBV15,CATSRRGQQYNEQFF,TGTGCCACCAGCAGGCGGGGCCAGCAGTACAATGAGCAGTTCTTC
-,TRBJ2-7,TRBD2,TRBV30,CAWSDFGTSGRGYEQYF,TGTGCCTGGAGTGACTTTGGGACTAGCGGGAGGGGGTACGAGCAGTACTTC
-,TRBJ2-3,TRBD2,TRBV5-1,CASSQTSGGGADTQYF,TGCGCCAGCAGCCAGACTAGCGGAGGAGGTGCAGATACGCAGTATTTT
-,TRBJ1-2,TRBD1,TRBV7-8,CASSPYGQAPTGYTF,TGTGCCAGCAGCCCCTATGGACAGGCTCCCACGGGCTACACCTTC
-,TRBJ1-2,-,TRBV2,CASIQRGRYTF,TGTGCCAGCATCCAACGTGGGCGCTACACCTTC
-,TRBJ2-5,-,TRBV5-1,CASSPTIQETQYF,TGCGCCAGCAGCCCGACAATCCAAGAGACCCAGTACTTC
-,TRBJ1-4,-,TRBV2,CASSRSNEKLFF,TGTGCCAGCAGCAGATCTAATGAAAAACTGTTTTTT
-,TRBJ1-2,-,TRBV28,CASKRDIGSLGGYTF,TGTGCCAGCAAGAGGGACATTGGTTCCCTAGGGGGCTACACCTTC
-,TRBJ1-4,-,TRBV9,CASSPPGRTSGEKLFF,TGTGCCAGCAGCCCCCCCGGGAGGACCTCGGGAGAAAAACTGTTTTTT
-,TRBJ1-3,-,TRBV7-3,CASSLGPGDSGNTIYF,TGTGCCAGCAGCCTTGGCCCAGGGGACTCTGGAAACACCATATATTTT
-,TRBJ2-1,TRBD2,TRBV11-3,CASSLDSGGIYNEQFF,TGTGCCAGCAGCTTAGATAGCGGGGGGATCTACAATGAGCAGTTCTTC
-,TRBJ1-5,-,TRBV7-7,CASSLGGVGGKSQPQHF,TGTGCTAGCAGCTTAGGGGGGGTGGGGGGAAAGAGTCAGCCCCAGCATTTT
-,TRBJ1-3,TRBD1,TRBV10-1,CASSPGTGSGNTIYF,TGCGCCAGCAGTCCCGGGACAGGGTCTGGAAACACCATATATTTT
once,TRBJ2-2,TRBD2,TRBV5-1,CASTPLSSGLNTGELFF,TGCGCCAGTACCCCTTTAAGTAGCGGGTTGAACACCGGGGAGCTGTTTTTT
few,TRBJ1-2,TRBD1,TRBV7-6,CASSLGQGYGYTF,TGTGCCAGCAGCTTAGGACAGGGCTATGGCTACACCTTC
few,TRBJ1-5,-,TRBV27,CASSPTRGFDQPQHF,TGTGCCAGCAGTCCCACTCGGGGTTTTGATCAGCCCCAGCATTTT
-,TRBJ1-1,-,TRBV13,CASSLTGLNTEAFF,TGTGCCAGCAGCTTGACAGGCCTGAACACTGAAGCTTTCTTT
-,TRBJ2-3,-,TRBV30,CACTRSTDTQYF,TGTGCCTGTACCAGAAGCACAGATACGCAGTATTTT
-,TRBJ2-7,TRBD2,TRBV2,CASSPAGALFYEQYF,TGTGCCAGCAGCCCAGCGGGAGCATTGTTCTACGAGCAGTACTTC
-,TRBJ1-6,-,TRBV25-1,CASSDQVRNSPLHF,TGTGCCAGCAGTGATCAGGTCCGGAATTCACCCCTCCACTTT
-,TRBJ2-6,-,TRBV7-3,CASSATGANVLTF,TGTGCCAGCAGCGCTACTGGGGCCAACGTCCTGACTTTC
-,TRBJ1-6,-,TRBV11-2,CASSLVGDSPLHF,TGTGCCAGCAGCTTAGTAGGGGATTCACCCCTCCACTTT
few,TRBJ1-1,-,TRBV6-6,CASSYSTGLGTEAFF,TGTGCCAGCAGTTACTCGACGGGATTGGGCACTGAAGCTTTCTTT
-,TRBJ2-4,TRBD1,TRBV11-2,CASSLTGVRGDIQYF,TGTGCCAGCAGCTTAACAGGGGTTAGAGGGGACATTCAGTACTTC
once,TRBJ2-1,TRBD2,TRBV28,CASSPRRGGAPLYNEQFF,TGTGCCAGCAGTCCCAGACGCGGGGGGGCGCCTTTATACAATGAGCAGTTCTTC
-,TRBJ1-6,TRBD1,TRBV27,CASSLLGAGGNSPLHF,TGTGCCAGCAGTTTATTGGGTGCAGGGGGTAATTCACCCCTCCACTTT
-,TRBJ1-5,-,TRBV6-1,CASSGAPWQPQHF,TGTGCCAGCAGTGGCGCCCCATGGCAGCCCCAGCATTTT
few,TRBJ2-6,TRBD1,TRBV5-4,CASEDRGRRASGANVLTF,TGTGCCAGCGAGGACAGGGGGCGTAGGGCATCTGGGGCCAACGTCCTGACTTTC
few,TRBJ2-2,TRBD2,TRBV15,CATKGLAGGITGELFF,TGTGCCACCAAGGGACTAGCGGGAGGAATCACCGGGGAGCTGTTTTTT
-,TRBJ2-2,TRBD2,TRBV18,CASSIAGGSNTGELFF,TGTGCCAGCTCAATCGCGGGAGGTTCGAACACCGGGGAGCTGTTTTTT
-,TRBJ1-1,-,TRBV2,CASSEVAEALNTEAFF,TGTGCCAGCAGTGAAGTGGCAGAAGCGTTGAACACTGAAGCTTTCTTT
-,TRBJ2-7,TRBD1,TRBV5-1,CASSLGDRASYEQYF,TGCGCCAGCAGCTTGGGTGACAGGGCCTCCTACGAGCAGTACTTC
-,TRBJ2-3,-,TRBV30,CAWSVRLATDTQYF,TGTGCCTGGAGTGTAAGGCTAGCCACAGATACGCAGTATTTT
-,TRBJ2-7,-,TRBV27,CASSLSALSVLYEQYF,TGTGCCAGCAGTTTATCTGCGCTTAGCGTGTTATACGAGCAGTACTTC
-,TRBJ2-7,TRBD1,TRBV4-1,CASRDRYDEQYF,TGCGCCAGCCGGGACAGATACGACGAGCAGTACTTC
-,TRBJ2-7,-,TRBV27,CASSRGTVGEQYF,TGTGCCAGCAGCCGCGGGACAGTAGGCGAGCAGTACTTC
-,TRBJ2-5,-,TRBV10-3,CAISSKETQYF,TGTGCCATCAGTTCTAAGGAGACCCAGTACTTC
-,TRBJ2-3,-,TRBV7-6,CASSLWTDTDTQYF,TGTGCCAGCAGCTTATGGACAGACACAGATACGCAGTATTTT
-,TRBJ2-2,-,TRBV30,CAWSEQGIGELFF,TGTGCCTGGAGTGAACAGGGAATCGGGGAGCTGTTTTTT
-,TRBJ1-5,-,TRBV19,CASSPNRVGNQPQHF,TGTGCCAGTAGTCCGAACAGGGTCGGCAATCAGCCCCAGCATTTT
-,TRBJ2-3,TRBD1,TRBV6-1,CASSPGQGNTDTQYF,TGTGCCAGCAGCCCGGGACAGGGCAACACAGATACGCAGTATTTT
-,TRBJ2-2,-,TRBV6-4,CASSDQGFVGELFF,TGTGCCAGCAGTGACCAGGGGTTTGTCGGGGAGCTGTTTTTT
-,TRBJ2-3,-,TRBV4-1,CASTMRSSSTDTQYF,TGCGCCAGCACCATGCGGAGTTCCAGCACAGATACGCAGTATTTT